This T cell receptor beta chain was found in a study of vaccination and CD4 T cells after COVID-19. Cultured CD4+ T cell DNA underwent sequencing with the Oncomine TCR Beta short-read assay. Each CDR3 protein gets one entry after TCRdb re-called the PCR reads with MiXCR. The sample holds 5,500 to 8,000 distinct CDR3 sequences, 74% seen once. This clonotype was detected once. The antigen is not known. V shed 3 bases, J shed 5 bases, and the junction held 9 bases outside the gene matches. The CDR3 is 17 residues long. The V gene's germline CDR1 is SEHNR and CDR2 FQNEAQ (reference sequence). Treatment denoted: approximately nine-day PBMC culture with coronavirus spike peptide pools or control peptides (ViraFEST assay).

This clonotype was sampled from a human donor who had recovered from COVID-19. This chain uses TRBV7-9 with TRBJ1-6, with 8 bases that match TRBD1. Specimen: CD4+ T cells from blood, cultured in vitro. CDR3 sequence: CASSFGRDRTDNSPLHF. CDR3 coding DNA: TGTGCCAGCAGCTTTGGGAGGGACAGGACCGATAATTCACCCCTCCACTTT.